This entry lists 23 T cell receptor beta chains sequenced from one sample in a study of blood T cell repertoires in COVID-19. Libraries were prepared by immunoSEQ multiplex PCR; TCRdb keeps only in-frame clonotypes and omits some of them. The table has 45,000 to 55,000 clones, 90% seen once. Input material: peripheral blood. The receptors shown here come from a woman aged 35 to 49 with active COVID-19.

The V call is TRBV2, the J call TRBJ1-5; possible D gene TRBD1, 5 bases. This CDR3 spans 13 amino acids. Trimming took 10 bases from V and 6 from J, leaving 16 bases between them. The germline V gene encodes CDR1 SNHLY and CDR2 FYNNEI. CDR3 nucleotide sequence: TGTGCCACCCAATCGGGGGTGGGTCAGCCCCAGCATTTT. The encoded protein is CATQSGVGQPQHF.

The chain is built from TRBV5-4 and TRBJ1-1; TRBD1 agrees at 9 bases. The germline V gene encodes CDR1 SGHNT and CDR2 YYREEE (reference sequence). The CDR3 extends over 14 amino acids. Trimming removed 4 bases from V and 4 bases from J; junction bases left unmatched: 5. The CDR3 loop reads CASSGGTGTTEAFF. As DNA, the CDR3 is TGTGCCAGCAGCGGGGGGACAGGGACCACTGAAGCTTTCTTT.

The CDR3 here is CASSRGRGDPYNEQFF. CDR3 coding DNA: TGTGCCAGCAGTCGAGGCCGGGGGGATCCCTACAATGAGCAGTTCTTC. This chain joins TRBV7-9 and TRBJ2-1; TRBD2 matches at 7 bases. The CDR3 has 16 amino acids. Trimming cost V 6 bases and J 2 bases; bases outside gene matches: 10. Germline loops: CDR1 SEHNR, CDR2 FQNEAQ (reference sequence).

In its sample, this clone was seen a few times. V is TRBV7-3 and J is TRBJ2-1, with 8 positions matching TRBD1. J lost 5 bases, V lost 5 bases, and 8 bases had no gene match. This CDR3 contains 15 residues. Germline CDR1 SGHTA, CDR2 FQGTGA. CDR3 amino acids: CASSPQGTGNNEQFF. The DNA for the CDR3 is TGTGCCAGCAGCCCCCAGGGGACAGGCAACAATGAGCAGTTCTTC.

J is TRBJ1-4 and V is TRBV6-4; 8 bases are a match to TRBD1. V shed 2 bases, J shed 7 bases, and the junction held 15 bases outside the gene matches. There are 18 residues in the CDR3. CDR1 and CDR2 from the germline V gene are MRHNA and SNTAGT. In nucleotides, the CDR3 is TGTGCCAGCAGTGACGCAGGGGGCCCCCCAACTAGGAGTGAAAAACTGTTTTTT. Translated: CASSDAGGPPTRSEKLFF.

The chain employs TRBV19 and TRBJ1-4, with D possibly matching TRBD1 (6 bases). Germline CDR1 is LNHDA and CDR2 is SQIVND (reference sequence). The CDR3 runs 14 residues. The germline V and J ends were trimmed by 5 bases and 8 bases, with 15 bases remaining between them. The CDR3 DNA reads TGTGCCAGTAGTCAATACAGGGCAGGAGAAAAACTGTTTTTT. Protein: CASSQYRAGEKLFF.

The V gene is TRBV5-1, the J gene TRBJ2-3; D may be TRBD1 (5 bases). V was cut by 3 bases and J by 1 base, with 27 bases left in between. The CDR3 length is 20 residues. Per the germline V gene, CDR1 is SGHRS and CDR2 is YFSETQ. CDR3 protein: CASSYGYRSPQGVGTDTQYF. The CDR3 nucleotides read TGCGCCAGCAGCTACGGTTACAGGTCGCCCCAGGGCGTGGGCACAGATACGCAGTATTTT.

A remark on this clone: Distinct nucleotide sequences in the sample also encode this CDR3. V is TRBV19 and J is TRBJ2-7; the match to TRBD1 covers 10 bases. Germline V lookup: CDR1 LNHDA, CDR2 SQIVND (reference sequence). After removal of 4 bases from V and 4 bases from J, the junction contained 4 bases not matched to a gene. This CDR3 region has 14 residues. The CDR3: CASSTGTGDYEQYF. CDR3 sequence (DNA): TGTGCCAGTAGTACGGGGACAGGGGATTACGAGCAGTACTTC.

This clone has only a few counts. The chain uses TRBV5-1 and TRBJ2-7; 7 bases align to TRBD2. This CDR3 is built from 16 residues. The trim removed 7 bases at V and 0 bases at J, leaving 13 bases unmatched. Germline V lookup: CDR1 SGHRS, CDR2 YFSETQ. The CDR3 loop is CASSSGFIAGSYEQYF. The CDR3 DNA reads as TGCGCCAGCTCATCAGGTTTTATAGCGGGCTCCTACGAGCAGTACTTC.

The rearrangement joins TRBV19 to TRBJ2-5; 11 bases align to TRBD1. The junction had 11 bases not matched to a gene; V was cut back by 6 bases and J by 5 bases. Germline V gene lookup returns CDR1 LNHDA and CDR2 SQIVND (reference sequence). This CDR3 region has 16 residues. In DNA form, the CDR3 reads TGTGCCAGTAGGTGGACAGGGGGCGGATCCGGGGAGACCCAGTACTTC. Its translation is CASRWTGGGSGETQYF.

This chain joins TRBV5-1 and TRBJ2-2, with TRBD2 identical over 12 bases. Germline V CDR1 and CDR2: SGHRS, YFSETQ. J gave up 7 bases and V 4 bases, and 5 bases lay outside the gene matches. The CDR3 runs 15 residues. CDR3 amino acids: CASSPSGGANGELFF. The CDR3 bases are TGCGCCAGCAGCCCTAGCGGGGGGGCGAACGGGGAGCTGTTTTTT.

The sample holds one count of this clone. V gene TRBV6-5 combines with J gene TRBJ2-7; D possibly corresponds to TRBD2 (6 bases). This CDR3 has 13 residues. Germline CDR1 is MNHEY and CDR2 is SVGAGI. V was clipped by 5 bases and J by 7 bases, with 15 bases between them. The CDR3 bases are TGTGCCAGCAGTCCTGGAGGGCTGGGGGAGCAGTACTTC. Residues: CASSPGGLGEQYF.

This clone occurred once. The V call is TRBV19, the J call TRBJ1-1; no clear D gene. Deletions cut 3 bases from V and 8 bases from J, with 13 bases between. The CDR3 is 13 amino acids. Looked up from germline, CDR1 is LNHDA and CDR2 is SQIVND (reference sequence). CDR3 sequence (DNA): TGTGCCAGTAGTATTTCGGGTCGACGCGAAGCTTTCTTT. This gives the protein CASSISGRREAFF. The full variable domain, in which reference TRBV19 and TRBJ1-1 provide the parts outside the CDR3, is DGGITQSPKYLFRKEGQNVTLSCEQNLNHDAMYWYRQDPGQGLRLIYYSQIVNDFQKGDIAEGYSVSREKKESFPLTVTSAQKNPTAFYLCASSISGRREAFFGQGTRLTVV.

The chain couples TRBV11-3 to TRBJ2-1; 9 bases are a match to TRBD2. CDR1 is SGHNT, CDR2 YENEEA, per germline. Losses at the gene ends were 5 bases for V and 5 bases for J; bases not matched to a gene: 10. The length of the CDR3 is 16 residues. The CDR3 reads CASSPPWRGGNNEQFF. In DNA, the CDR3 is TGTGCCAGCAGCCCTCCCTGGCGGGGGGGCAACAATGAGCAGTTCTTC.

The V and J genes are TRBV7-3 and TRBJ2-2, with 11 bases fitting TRBD2. The CDR3 length is 18 residues. Looked up from germline, CDR1 is SGHTA and CDR2 is FQGTGA. V lost 5 bases and J lost 5; bases outside the gene matches: 13. The CDR3 sequence: CASSPGGLAGGRTGELFF. For the CDR3, the DNA is TGTGCCAGCAGCCCCGGTGGGCTAGCGGGGGGTCGAACCGGGGAGCTGTTTTTT.

The J gene is TRBJ2-3, the V gene TRBV5-1; a possible D gene is TRBD2 (7 bases). This CDR3 is built from 15 residues. The germline V gene has CDR1 SGHRS and CDR2 YFSETQ. V lost 0 bases and J 5 bases, leaving 13 bases between the germline ends. CDR3 sequence reads: CASSLEGGAGDTQYF. DNA for the CDR3: TGCGCCAGCAGCTTGGAAGGGGGGGCTGGAGATACGCAGTATTTT.

The chain recombines TRBV6-4 with TRBJ2-1, with 7 bases fitting TRBD2. V shed 0 bases, J shed 2 bases, and the junction held 4 bases outside the gene matches. The germline CDR1 and CDR2 sequences are MRHNA and SNTAGT. CDR3 size: 16 residues. The CDR3 coding sequence is TGTGCCAGCAGTGACTCGCCCAGCGGGGCCTACAATGAGCAGTTCTTC. Its protein product is CASSDSPSGAYNEQFF.

V is TRBV7-2 and J is TRBJ2-2; 8 bases map to TRBD1. V trimming: 4 bases; J trimming: 0 bases; junction bases outside the gene matches: 1. Germline lookup yields CDR1 SGHTA and CDR2 FQGNSA. The CDR3 is 15 amino acids. In DNA, the CDR3 is TGTGCCAGCAGCTGGACAGGGACGAACACCGGGGAGCTGTTTTTT. Translation: CASSWTGTNTGELFF.

About this clone: Additional DNA sequences in this sample encode the identical CDR3. V usage is TRBV5-1 and J usage is TRBJ2-5; weak D call: TRBD2 (7 bases). Deletions cut 0 bases from V and 1 base from J, with 16 bases between. Germline V gene data show CDR1 as SGHRS and CDR2 as YFSETQ. The CDR3 runs 17 residues. CDR3: CASSLGDGRGLQETQYF. CDR3 nucleotide sequence: TGCGCCAGCAGCTTGGGGGACGGGCGGGGGCTCCAAGAGACCCAGTACTTC. Filled out from reference TRBV5-1 and TRBJ2-5, the complete variable domain reads KAGVTQTPRYLIKTRGQQVTLSCSPISGHRSVSWYQQTPGQGLQFLFEYFSETQRNKGNFPGRFSGRQFSNSRSEMNVSTLELGDSALYLCASSLGDGRGLQETQYFGPGTRLLVL.

The gene calls are TRBV4-2 and TRBJ2-7, with 8 bases aligning to TRBD1. Germline V gene lookup returns CDR1 LGHNA and CDR2 YNFKEQ. J was trimmed by 4 bases and V by 0 bases; bases with no gene match: 8. There are 16 residues in the CDR3. In DNA, the CDR3 is TGTGCCAGCAGCCAAGAATTCGGGCAGGGGGCGTACGAGCAGTACTTC. The encoded protein is CASSQEFGQGAYEQYF.

Only one count was recorded for this clone. The chain carries TRBV11-3 and TRBJ2-7; no clear D gene. This CDR3 is built from 14 residues. Trimming removed 4 bases at V and 2 bases at J, with 12 bases between. Germline V lookup: CDR1 SGHNT, CDR2 YENEEA. DNA of the CDR3: TGTGCCAGCAGCTCCCCCCCCCTAACCTACGAGCAGTACTTC. Encoded protein: CASSSPPLTYEQYF.

The rearrangement links TRBV19 to TRBJ2-3, with D possibly matching TRBD2 (5 bases). The CDR3 has 14 residues. Germline CDR1 and CDR2: LNHDA and SQIVND (reference sequence). V lost 5 bases, J lost 2 bases, and 11 bases lay in between. The CDR3 DNA is TGTGCCAGTAGTTCATGGGGAGTCACAGATACGCAGTATTTT. Protein sequence: CASSSWGVTDTQYF.

The V gene is TRBV6-5, the J gene TRBJ2-2; D not resolved. V was clipped by 0 bases and J by 0 bases, with 8 bases between them. The CDR3 loop spans 16 amino acids. Germline CDR1 is MNHEY and CDR2 is SVGAGI. The CDR3 nucleotides read TGTGCCAGCAGTTACTCGTCCACATCGAACACCGGGGAGCTGTTTTTT. Its protein is CASSYSSTSNTGELFF.